This T cell receptor (beta chain) is drawn from a study of OX40 agonist ivuxolimab in advanced cancers. Whole-study context: The eligibility criteria allowed prior anti-PD-1, anti-PD-L1 or anti-CTLA-4 therapy, and around 40% had some.

Losses at the gene ends were 5 bases for V and 9 bases for J; bases not matched to a gene: 9. The CDR3 has 16 amino acids. From germline, CDR1 is LNHDA and CDR2 SQIVND (reference sequence). The assay was immunoSEQ multiplex PCR, and TCRdb's table has in-frame clones only and misses some. The sample has over 80,000 clones, roughly nine tenths seen once. The sequenced sample was CD4+ or CD8+ T cells sorted from blood, obtained in a trial of the OX40 agonist ivuxolimab. The TCR sequence derives from an adult with an advanced solid tumor such as melanoma, head and neck, liver or kidney cancer. The V and J genes are TRBV19 and TRBJ2-1; TRBD2 matches at 14 bases. Here the CDR3 reads CASSLRPGLAGVEQFF. CDR3 DNA sequence: TGTGCCAGTAGTTTACGACCGGGACTAGCGGGGGTTGAGCAGTTCTTC.